A single sample gave rise to the 25 T cell receptor beta chains below, sequenced in a study of spatial heterogeneity in lung cancer. Using its own MiXCR run on the 5' RACE reads, TCRdb lists one record per CDR3 protein. The sample holds around 110,000 distinct CDR3 sequences; over 9% are singletons and the top ten take 16%. Time point defined: blood at routine non-recurrence follow-up after resection. The authors sequenced whole RNA from tumor, nontumor lung or frozen PBMC without sorting. The sequencing used PBMCs, collected at follow-up. The source of these receptors is a male donor with early-stage non-small cell lung cancer.

The chain combines TRBV4-1 with TRBJ1-1; 7 nucleotides line up with TRBD1. The CDR3 spans 14 residues. Losses at the gene ends were 5 bases for V and 7 bases for J; bases not matched to a gene: 10. Germline V gives CDR1 MGHRA, CDR2 YSYEKL. CDR3 bases: TGCGCCAGCAGCGATCCCCCCGGGACAGATGAAGCTTTCTTT. It is translated as CASSDPPGTDEAFF.

Ten or more counts support this clonotype. The chain links TRBV29-1 to TRBJ1-5; maybe TRBD1 (5 bases). V was cut by 5 bases and J by 4 bases, with 15 bases left in between. CDR3 length: 14 residues. The germline gives CDR1 SQVTM, CDR2 ANQGSEA. CDR3 loop: CSVQAGPGNQPQHF. CDR3 DNA: TGCAGCGTTCAGGCGGGACCAGGTAATCAGCCCCAGCATTTT.

This clonotype was detected ten times or more. The rearrangement uses TRBV10-3 and TRBJ2-1; 8 nucleotides agree with TRBD2. With 5 bases clipped from V and 5 bases from J, the junction kept 8 bases outside the gene matches. Germline CDR1 reads ENHRY; CDR2 reads SYGVKD. The CDR3 extends over 15 amino acids. CDR3 coding DNA: TGTGCCATCAGTCCCGGGACTAGAACACACAATGAGCAGTTCTTC. This encodes CAISPGTRTHNEQFF.

The V and J genes are TRBV24-1 and TRBJ2-2; TRBD1 matches 8 bases. J gave up 6 bases and V 5 bases, and 7 bases lay outside the gene matches. Germline V CDR1 and CDR2: KGHDR, SFDVKD. The CDR3 has 15 amino acids. The CDR3 loop reads CATSATGAISGELFF. CDR3 in DNA: TGTGCCACCAGTGCGACAGGGGCCATTTCCGGGGAGCTGTTTTTT.

The chain has TRBV28 and TRBJ2-7; D may be TRBD1 or TRBD2 (5 bases each). The CDR3 totals 15 residues. Trimming took off 6 bases at V and 2 bases at J, with 17 bases between the two ends. Germline CDR1 is MDHEN and CDR2 is SYDVKM. The DNA for the CDR3 is TGTGCCAGCAGCCAGACCGGGACGGAAACCTACGAGCAGTACTTC. It encodes CASSQTGTETYEQYF.

This clonotype was seen ten or more times. The chain carries TRBV20-1 and TRBJ1-2; D is perhaps TRBD1 (6 bases). The CDR3 runs 17 residues. Between the trimmed V and J ends, which lost 0 bases and 4 bases, there was a span of 21 bases. Germline CDR1 reads DFQATT; CDR2 reads SNEGSKA (reference sequence). The CDR3 loop is CSARDPGGRGGLYGYTF. CDR3 DNA sequence: TGCAGTGCTAGAGATCCTGGGGGCCGAGGGGGACTCTATGGCTACACCTTC.

The chain employs TRBV5-1 and TRBJ1-1; D is perhaps TRBD1 (5 bases). CDR3 length: 15 amino acids. Trimming removed 0 bases at V and 3 bases at J, with 12 bases between. CDR1 is SGHRS and CDR2 is YFSETQ in the germline V gene. The CDR3 sequence is CASSLERGADTEAFF. The CDR3 DNA is TGCGCCAGCAGCTTGGAAAGGGGCGCCGACACTGAAGCTTTCTTT.

The chain couples TRBV28 to TRBJ1-2; no clear D gene. Germline lookup yields CDR1 MDHEN and CDR2 SYDVKM. Between the trimmed V and J ends, which lost 4 bases and 2 bases, there was a span of 14 bases. CDR3 length: 15 amino acids. The CDR3 nucleotides read TGTGCCAGCAGTTCTACGGGCAGTACAAACTATGGCTACACCTTC. It codes for CASSSTGSTNYGYTF.

In this sample, this clonotype turned up once. The genes are TRBV20-1 and TRBJ1-4; TRBD1 matches 10 bases. J was trimmed by 4 bases and V by 5 bases; bases with no gene match: 10. CDR3 length: 16 amino acids. CDR1 DFQATT and CDR2 SNEGSKA come from the germline V gene (reference sequence). The CDR3 nucleotides are TGCAGTGCTGAGTCCCGGGACAGGGGATTTAATGAAAAACTGTTTTTT. Its translation: CSAESRDRGFNEKLFF.

This clonotype has a handful of counts. CDR3 coding DNA: TGTGCCAGCCGGGGGGGGCAGGGCCTGTTCTTC. Amino acid sequence: CASRGGQGLFF. The chain uses TRBV12-3 or TRBV12-4 and TRBJ2-1; 8 bases are a match to TRBD2. The CDR3 runs 11 residues. The V and J ends lost 8 bases and 15 bases, in that order; junction bases with no gene match: 9.

The chain is built from TRBV7-2 and TRBJ1-4; D ambiguous. CDR1 SGHTA and CDR2 FQGNSA come from the germline V gene. The CDR3 has 13 residues. Deletions cut 4 bases from V and 8 bases from J, with 11 bases between. CDR3 sequence reads: CASSSRQGEKLFF. CDR3 coding DNA: TGTGCCAGCAGCTCCCGGCAAGGAGAAAAACTGTTTTTT.

The table lists this clonotype with many counts. The chain couples TRBV4-3 to TRBJ1-5, with D maybe TRBD1 (5 bases). The CDR3 is made up of 15 amino acids. V was pared by 0 bases and J by 9 bases, with 15 bases between. The germline gives CDR1 LGHNA, CDR2 YSLEER. The CDR3 loop reads CASSQDSGIGAPQHF. The CDR3 coding sequence is TGCGCCAGCAGCCAAGATAGTGGCATTGGGGCGCCCCAGCATTTT.

This clonotype was recorded a few times. This chain connects TRBV4-2 to TRBJ2-3; TRBD1 matches 9 bases. The length of the CDR3 is 15 residues. Germline V gene lookup returns CDR1 LGHNA and CDR2 YNFKEQ. Germline trimming cut 3 bases from V and 6 bases from J; bases unmatched to any gene: 7. The chain's CDR3 is CASSQRSGQGDTQYF. CDR3 nucleotide sequence: TGTGCCAGCAGCCAGCGGAGCGGACAGGGGGATACGCAGTATTTT.

The V and J genes are TRBV5-5 and TRBJ1-1; D may be TRBD1 (6 bases). The CDR3 totals 16 residues. The V end was cut by 2 bases, the J end by 0 bases, with 14 bases between. CDR1 and CDR2 from the germline V gene are SGHKS and YYEKEE (reference sequence). CDR3 loop: CASSFVWGPMNTEAFF. DNA for the CDR3: TGTGCCAGCAGCTTTGTCTGGGGGCCGATGAACACTGAAGCTTTCTTT.

This clonotype occurred many times. This chain connects TRBV6-2 or TRBV6-3 to TRBJ2-5, with 9 positions matching TRBD2. V gave up 7 bases and J gave up 5 bases; unmatched junction bases: 8. The CDR3 extends over 14 amino acids. Germline CDR1 is MNHEY and CDR2 is SVGEGT. CDR3 DNA sequence: TGTGCCAGCAATCCAGCGGGGGGCGGGGAGACCCAGTACTTC. This codes for CASNPAGGGETQYF.

For this clonotype: A much bigger clone sits one base away, suggesting this may be a read error. The V gene is TRBV28, the J gene TRBJ2-3, with 10 bases aligning to TRBD2. Germline assignment: CDR1 MDHEN and CDR2 SYDVKM. The CDR3 loop spans 15 amino acids. The CDR3 DNA sequence: TGTGCCAACAGTTTATTAGCGGGGGGCCAGGATACGCAGTATTTT. This gives the protein CANSLLAGGQDTQYF.

The sample holds many counts of this clonotype. The chain links TRBV7-2 to TRBJ1-5; D might be TRBD1 (5 bases). The CDR3 extends over 15 amino acids. Germline CDR1 SGHTA, CDR2 FQGNSA. V was cut by 4 bases and J by 4 bases, with 14 bases left in between. CDR3 region: CASSSGGRLNQPQHF. CDR3 DNA: TGTGCCAGCAGCTCGGGGGGACGGTTGAATCAGCCCCAGCATTTT.

This clonotype was found a few times. The chain couples TRBV7-9 to TRBJ2-3, with a possible D match to TRBD2 (6 bases). The CDR3 spans 14 residues. The V and J ends lost 1 base and 3 bases respectively, with 8 bases between them. CDR1 is SEHNR, CDR2 FQNEAQ, per germline (reference sequence). The CDR3, as DNA: TGTGCCAGCAGCTTAGATGGGGGGACAGATACGCAGTATTTT. It yields the protein CASSLDGGTDTQYF.

The V call is TRBV2, the J call TRBJ2-5; 9 bases are shared with TRBD2. The CDR3 has 13 residues. Per the germline V gene, CDR1 is SNHLY and CDR2 is FYNNEI. The trim removed 4 bases at V and 6 bases at J, leaving 3 bases unmatched. This CDR3 is CASSVSGGKTQYF. The CDR3 DNA sequence: TGTGCCAGCAGTGTCAGCGGGGGGAAGACCCAGTACTTC. Using reference TRBV2 and TRBJ2-5 for the parts outside the CDR3, the full variable domain is EPEVTQTPSHQVTQMGQEVILRCVPISNHLYFYWYRQILGQKVEFLVSFYNNEISEKSEIFDDQFSVERPDGSNFTLKIRSTKLEDSAMYFCASSVSGGKTQYFGPGTRLLVL.

The gene calls are TRBV20-1 and TRBJ1-1; D unclear. Germline CDR1 is DFQATT and CDR2 is SNEGSKA (reference sequence). This CDR3 is built from 14 residues. V was trimmed by 0 bases and J by 6 bases, leaving 14 bases between them. CDR3 residues: CSARDPRDEAEAFF. The CDR3 nucleotides are TGCAGTGCTAGAGATCCTCGGGATGAGGCTGAAGCTTTCTTT.

This clonotype turned up a few times. The V gene is TRBV20-1, the J gene TRBJ2-4; no clear D gene. The CDR3 runs to 13 residues. V was cut by 5 bases and J by 4 bases, with 12 bases left in between. Germline CDR1 reads DFQATT; CDR2 reads SNEGSKA (reference sequence). The CDR3 region has the DNA TGCAGTGCTCGAAACAGAGAAAAAAACATTCAGTACTTC. It codes for CSARNREKNIQYF.

This rearrangement joins TRBV28 to TRBJ2-5; TRBD2 matches 7 bases. CDR3 length: 13 amino acids. Germline V CDR1 and CDR2: MDHEN, SYDVKM. V trimming: 7 bases; J trimming: 2 bases; junction bases outside the gene matches: 4. The CDR3 region has the DNA TGTGCCAGCATAAAAGCGGGGCAAGAGACCCAGTACTTC. Amino acid sequence: CASIKAGQETQYF.

This clonotype has at least ten counts. The chain employs TRBV11-2 and TRBJ1-2; D not certain. The germline gives CDR1 SGHAT, CDR2 FQNNGV. The germline V and J ends were trimmed by 2 bases and 0 bases, with 10 bases remaining between them. This CDR3 has 15 amino acids. CDR3 nucleotide sequence: TGTGCCAGCAGCTTATTAACAGATTCTAACTATGGCTACACCTTC. This codes for CASSLLTDSNYGYTF.

As DNA, the CDR3 is TGTGCCAGCAGCTTTGACAGGGGAGGGTATAGCAATCAGCCCCAGCATTTT. Translation: CASSFDRGGYSNQPQHF. The chain employs TRBV7-8 and TRBJ1-5, with TRBD1 identical over 8 bases. The junction had 7 bases not matched to a gene; V was cut back by 3 bases and J by 0 bases. The CDR3 is made up of 17 amino acids. Germline assignment: CDR1 SGHVS and CDR2 FQNEAQ.

This clonotype has a handful of counts. The chain joins TRBV4-1 to TRBJ2-2; D might be TRBD1 or TRBD2, each matching 5 bases. CDR3 length: 14 residues. The germline V gene has CDR1 MGHRA and CDR2 YSYEKL. The V end was cut by 11 bases, the J end by 4 bases, with 17 bases between. The CDR3 loop reads CAAASVGGTGELFF. The CDR3 nucleotides are TGCGCCGCCGCGTCAGTTGGGGGCACCGGGGAGCTGTTTTTT.